The 29 T cell receptor beta chains below come from one sample, sequenced in a study of cytomegalovirus exposure and HLA in healthy donors. It was with 60 Vbeta and 13 Jbeta primers that the PCR ran. Profiled with immunoSEQ multiplex PCR; TCRdb holds only in-frame clones, not every one. The sample contains 130,000 or so clones, 75% to 90% of which appear only once. Material: PBMCs. These receptors originate from a man between 35 and 55 years old in good health and CMV-seronegative.

The chain couples TRBV5-1 to TRBJ1-1, with TRBD1 identical over 8 bases. CDR3 length equals 15 residues. With V trimmed by 1 base and J by 2 bases, 4 bases remained unmatched. Germline V lookup: CDR1 SGHRS, CDR2 YFSETQ. The CDR3 spells CASSLYGQGNTEAFF. For the CDR3, the DNA is TGCGCCAGCAGCTTGTATGGACAGGGTAACACTGAAGCTTTCTTT.

This chain uses TRBV28 with TRBJ2-7, with D possibly matching TRBD2 (6 bases). This CDR3 spans 12 amino acids. Germline loops: CDR1 MDHEN, CDR2 SYDVKM. Trimming left V 10 bases short and J 2 bases short, with 12 bases between. The CDR3: CATFGSTYEQYF. For the CDR3, the DNA is TGTGCCACCTTCGGGAGTACCTACGAGCAGTACTTC.

The gene calls are TRBV5-1 and TRBJ1-1, with no clear D. The germline V and J ends were trimmed by 0 bases and 0 bases, with 9 bases remaining between them. Looked up from germline, CDR1 is SGHRS and CDR2 is YFSETQ. The CDR3 totals 15 residues. CDR3 in amino acids: CASSLDSGMNTEAFF. DNA of the CDR3: TGCGCCAGCAGCTTGGACAGCGGCATGAACACTGAAGCTTTCTTT.

The genes are TRBV30 and TRBJ1-2, with unresolved D. The CDR3 consists of 15 residues. V was pared by 1 base and J by 3 bases, with 15 bases between. Germline values: CDR1 GTSNPN, CDR2 SVGIG (reference sequence). CDR3 DNA: TGTGCCTGGAGTGCCCGACTGCGATGGTACTATGGCTACACCTTC. Translation gives CAWSARLRWYYGYTF.

V is TRBV27 and J is TRBJ1-5; 10 nucleotides line up with TRBD1. CDR3 length: 15 residues. After removal of 4 bases from V and 0 bases from J, the junction contained 0 bases not matched to a gene. Germline V gene lookup returns CDR1 MNHEY and CDR2 SMNVEV (reference sequence). CDR3: CASSWTGGSNQPQHF. Written as DNA, the CDR3 is TGTGCCAGCAGTTGGACAGGGGGTAGCAATCAGCCCCAGCATTTT.

This clone was seen only once. The V call is TRBV7-9, the J call TRBJ2-3; no clear D. Germline V gives CDR1 SEHNR, CDR2 FQNEAQ (reference sequence). The CDR3 has 12 amino acids. With 5 bases removed from V and 2 bases from J, the gap between germline ends came to 5 bases. CDR3 nucleotide sequence: TGTGCCAGCAGCCAGAACACAGATACGCAGTATTTT. Residues: CASSQNTDTQYF.

V is TRBV9 and J is TRBJ2-1, with 10 bases lining up with TRBD2. Germline V gene sequence: CDR1 SGDLS, CDR2 YYNGEE. This CDR3 is 14 amino acids long. V lost 1 base, J lost 7 bases, and 2 bases stayed unmatched. CDR3 loop: CASSVSGGVNEQFF. CDR3 bases: TGTGCCAGCAGCGTAAGCGGGGGGGTTAATGAGCAGTTCTTC.

The chain recombines TRBV9 with TRBJ2-3; D is unclear. V was pared by 0 bases and J by 0 bases, with 8 bases between. CDR1 and CDR2 from the germline V gene are SGDLS and YYNGEE. This CDR3 comprises 15 residues. The CDR3 region is CASSVATLSTDTQYF. The CDR3 DNA reads as TGTGCCAGCAGCGTAGCAACGCTAAGCACAGATACGCAGTATTTT.

V and J are TRBV5-4 and TRBJ1-4; unclear D gene. The V end lost 2 bases, the J end lost 4 bases, and 9 bases lay between the germline ends. This CDR3 has 14 amino acids. Germline V gene data show CDR1 as SGHNT and CDR2 as YYREEE (reference sequence). CDR3 protein: CASSFFGNNEKLFF. CDR3 DNA: TGTGCCAGCAGCTTTTTCGGGAATAATGAAAAACTGTTTTTT.

The gene calls are TRBV19 and TRBJ2-7, with 8 bases that match TRBD1. The CDR3 totals 14 residues. V gave up 7 bases and J gave up 3 bases; unmatched junction bases: 8. Germline CDR1 LNHDA, CDR2 SQIVND (reference sequence). This CDR3 is CASTSTGEVYEQYF. DNA of the CDR3: TGTGCCAGTACCTCGACAGGGGAGGTCTACGAGCAGTACTTC.

For this clone: An end of the junction does not agree with germline; a read error may underlie this. The rearrangement uses TRBV4-3 and TRBJ2-6; D perhaps matches TRBD1 (7 bases). The CDR3 loop spans 15 amino acids. CDR1 and CDR2 from the germline V gene are LGHNA and YSLEER. The DNA of the CDR3 is TGCGCCAGCAGCCGGAGGGGGCTCGGGGCCAACGGCCTGACTTTC. It codes for CASSRRGLGANGLTF.

V usage is TRBV7-8 and J usage is TRBJ1-4, with 8 bases fitting TRBD1. Losses at the gene ends were 5 bases for V and 4 bases for J; bases not matched to a gene: 6. There are 15 residues in the CDR3. From germline, CDR1 is SGHVS and CDR2 FQNEAQ. As DNA, the CDR3 is TGTGCCAGCAGCCTGTGGACAGGGAGTAATGAAAAACTGTTTTTT. Amino acid sequence: CASSLWTGSNEKLFF.

As for this clone: Within the sample, other DNA sequences also encode this same CDR3. The chain couples TRBV2 to TRBJ1-5; 10 positions match TRBD1. J gave up 5 bases and V 6 bases, and 1 base lay outside the gene matches. The CDR3 is 13 residues long. Germline loops: CDR1 SNHLY, CDR2 FYNNEI. This chain's CDR3 is CASRGTGDQPQHF. CDR3 DNA: TGTGCCAGCAGAGGGACAGGGGATCAGCCCCAGCATTTT.

The CDR3 loop is CASSVDLAGETQYF. CDR3 nucleotide sequence: TGTGCCAGCAGCGTAGACCTAGCGGGAGAGACCCAGTACTTC. V and J are TRBV9 and TRBJ2-5, with 8 positions matching TRBD2. CDR1 is SGDLS and CDR2 is YYNGEE in the germline V gene. There are 14 residues in the CDR3. V lost 0 bases and J lost 4; bases outside the gene matches: 2.

This chain uses TRBV7-2 with TRBJ2-5; 15 positions match TRBD2. The CDR3 contains 15 residues. Germline CDR1 is SGHTA and CDR2 is FQGNSA. The V and J ends lost 5 bases and 6 bases, in that order; junction bases with no gene match: 4. The CDR3 nucleotides read TGTGCCAGCAGCCGGACTAGCGGGGGGGCGAAGACCCAGTACTTC. It is translated as CASSRTSGGAKTQYF.

This chain uses TRBV5-1 with TRBJ2-3, with a possible D match to TRBD1 (6 bases). The CDR3 consists of 13 residues. Germline CDR1 and CDR2: SGHRS and YFSETQ. The V end lost 4 bases, the J end lost 3 bases, and 9 bases lay between the germline ends. The CDR3 here is CASSRGGTDTQYF. CDR3 DNA: TGCGCCAGCAGCCGAGGGGGTACAGATACGCAGTATTTT.

The chain links TRBV11-2 to TRBJ2-3; D gene unclear. CDR1 is SGHAT and CDR2 is FQNNGV in the germline V gene. The CDR3 loop spans 17 amino acids. V was shortened by 1 base and J by 0 bases, with 14 bases between the two germline ends. The CDR3 DNA reads TGTGCCAGCAGCTTAGGTATATTTGCGTCTAGCACAGATACGCAGTATTTT. This encodes CASSLGIFASSTDTQYF.

The chain uses TRBV6-5 and TRBJ2-7, with 7 bases identical to TRBD1. Trimming took 6 bases from V and 0 from J; bases not matched to a gene: 2. Germline values: CDR1 MNHEY, CDR2 SVGAGI. The length of the CDR3 is 13 residues. CDR3 sequence: CASRGTASYEQYF. As DNA, the CDR3 is TGTGCCAGCAGGGGGACAGCCTCCTACGAGCAGTACTTC.

The rearrangement joins TRBV6-5 to TRBJ2-2; TRBD2 matches at 10 bases. Germline CDR1 is MNHEY and CDR2 is SVGAGI. V trimming: 6 bases; J trimming: 7 bases; junction bases outside the gene matches: 8. The CDR3 extends over 15 amino acids. The CDR3 DNA is TGTGCCAGCAGCCCCGGACTAGCGGTTGTCGGGGAGCTGTTTTTT. Its translation: CASSPGLAVVGELFF.

This chain uses TRBV30 with TRBJ1-2; D is unclear. V dropped 4 bases and J dropped 1 base, with 13 bases sitting between them. This CDR3 has 14 residues. Germline assignment: CDR1 GTSNPN and CDR2 SVGIG (reference sequence). The CDR3 DNA is TGTGCCTGGATACGACTAAGCCTTAACTATGGCTACACCTTC. Translation: CAWIRLSLNYGYTF. The entire variable domain, with the rest obtained from reference TRBV30 and TRBJ1-2, is as follows: SQTIHQWPATLVQPVGSPLSLECTVEGTSNPNLYWYRQAAGRGLQLLFYSVGIGQISSEVPQNLSASRPQDRQFILSSKKLLLSDSGFYLCAWIRLSLNYGYTFGSGTRLTVV.

This chain connects TRBV30 to TRBJ1-2; 7 nucleotides line up with TRBD1. Germline V lookup: CDR1 GTSNPN, CDR2 SVGIG (reference sequence). The CDR3 is 13 amino acids. The V gene end was trimmed by 5 bases and the J gene end by 5 bases; junction bases not matched to a gene: 8. The CDR3 reads CAWLPQGRYGYTF. CDR3 bases: TGTGCCTGGTTACCACAGGGGCGGTATGGCTACACCTTC.

V usage is TRBV27 and J usage is TRBJ1-2, with a tentative D call TRBD1 (5 bases). V dropped 3 bases and J dropped 7 bases, with 9 bases sitting between them. Germline values: CDR1 MNHEY, CDR2 SMNVEV (reference sequence). The CDR3 contains 12 residues. Written as DNA, the CDR3 is TGTGCCAGCAGTTTCCAGGGAACTGGCTACACCTTC. Translated, it gives CASSFQGTGYTF.

This clone is a singleton in its sample. The chain joins TRBV19 to TRBJ1-5; possible D gene TRBD1, 5 bases. V was cut by 3 bases and J by 7 bases, with 10 bases left in between. This CDR3 region has 13 residues. Germline lookup yields CDR1 LNHDA and CDR2 SQIVND (reference sequence). CDR3: CASSMGLGQPQHF. The CDR3 DNA sequence: TGTGCCAGTAGTATGGGACTAGGGCAGCCCCAGCATTTT.

The rearrangement joins TRBV11-2 to TRBJ1-1; D may be TRBD1 (6 bases). The germline V gene encodes CDR1 SGHAT and CDR2 FQNNGV. The CDR3 runs to 13 residues. Trimming took 3 bases from V and 5 from J, leaving 10 bases between them. This chain's CDR3 is CASSFQGRTEAFF. CDR3 DNA sequence: TGTGCCAGCAGCTTTCAGGGGCGGACTGAAGCTTTCTTT.

V and J are TRBV19 and TRBJ1-5, with D uncertain. CDR1 and CDR2 from the germline V gene are LNHDA and SQIVND (reference sequence). V was clipped by 3 bases and J by 9 bases, with 18 bases between them. This CDR3 region has 15 residues. CDR3 nucleotide sequence: TGTGCCAGTAGTATCCTTTGGGCACCCACCTCGCCCCAGCATTTT. Encoded protein: CASSILWAPTSPQHF.

A remark on this clone: At one end the junction does not follow the germline gene, possibly because of a read error. The sample carries other DNA sequences with the same CDR3. The chain combines TRBV5-6 with TRBJ1-3; possible D gene TRBD1, 6 bases. Germline V gene lookup returns CDR1 SGHDT and CDR2 YYEEEE. The length of the CDR3 is 15 residues. The CDR3 loop is CASSTRPGVPNTIYF. In DNA, the CDR3 is TGTGCCAGCAGCACCCGGCCAGGGGTACCAAACACCATATACTTT. The full variable domain, rest sourced from reference TRBV5-6 and TRBJ1-3, is DAGVTQSPTHLIKTRGQQVTLRCSPKSGHDTVSWYQQALGQGPQFIFQYYEEEERQRGNFPDRFSGHQFPNYSSELNVNALLLGDSALYLCASSTRPGVPNTIYFGEGSWLTVV.

V usage is TRBV7-2 and J usage is TRBJ1-1; possible D gene TRBD1, 6 bases. The V gene lost 7 bases and the J gene lost 8 bases, with 17 bases spanning the gap. The CDR3 runs 13 residues. Germline CDR1 is SGHTA and CDR2 is FQGNSA. In DNA, the CDR3 is TGTGCCAGCATCCTAAGGGGGGGGGCGGAAGCTTTCTTT. This translates into CASILRGGAEAFF.

The chain couples TRBV5-5 to TRBJ2-3; 9 bases align to TRBD1. Trimming took 0 bases from V and 2 from J; bases not matched to a gene: 4. The CDR3 is 16 amino acids. The germline CDR1 and CDR2 sequences are SGHKS and YYEKEE (reference sequence). The CDR3 sequence: CASSLGGQGFTDTQYF. CDR3 DNA sequence: TGTGCCAGCAGCTTGGGTGGACAGGGGTTCACAGATACGCAGTATTTT.

J is TRBJ2-7 and V is TRBV27, with D perhaps TRBD2 (6 bases). The CDR3 consists of 14 residues. V gave up 0 bases and J gave up 5 bases, with 11 bases separating them. Germline-derived CDR1 and CDR2 are MNHEY and SMNVEV (reference sequence). The CDR3 reads CASSLSSGADEQYF. The DNA for the CDR3 is TGTGCCAGCAGTTTATCGTCGGGAGCAGACGAGCAGTACTTC.